This paragraph reports one TCR beta chain. The antigen remains undetermined. A junction end diverges from the germline sequence, so it may reflect a read error. This CDR3 comprises 14 residues. Germline CDR1 reads MNHEY; CDR2 reads SMNVEV (reference sequence). This entry comes from a study of identical twins. Regarding the study as a whole: Insertions were fewer in abundant cord blood beta clonotypes, whereas memory repertoires showed none of this pattern. Within beta out-of-frame sequences, the excess sharing observed between twins was weaker.

cDNA carried unique molecular identifiers, and a universal primer site was added by template switching. TCRdb reprocessed the 5' RACE reads via MiXCR and lists one record per CDR3 protein. The table includes approximately 1.8 million distinct CDR3 sequences, more than 30% detected once. The sequencing input was cord blood. This receptor was identified in a newborn girl in good health. This chain links TRBV27 with TRBJ2-5; unclear D gene. The J call is in doubt because the DNA end fits TRBJ2-7 better. Here the CDR3 reads CTSSSGPSSTEQYF. The DNA for the CDR3 is TGTACCAGCAGTTCCGGACCCTCGTCTACCGAGCAGTACTTC.